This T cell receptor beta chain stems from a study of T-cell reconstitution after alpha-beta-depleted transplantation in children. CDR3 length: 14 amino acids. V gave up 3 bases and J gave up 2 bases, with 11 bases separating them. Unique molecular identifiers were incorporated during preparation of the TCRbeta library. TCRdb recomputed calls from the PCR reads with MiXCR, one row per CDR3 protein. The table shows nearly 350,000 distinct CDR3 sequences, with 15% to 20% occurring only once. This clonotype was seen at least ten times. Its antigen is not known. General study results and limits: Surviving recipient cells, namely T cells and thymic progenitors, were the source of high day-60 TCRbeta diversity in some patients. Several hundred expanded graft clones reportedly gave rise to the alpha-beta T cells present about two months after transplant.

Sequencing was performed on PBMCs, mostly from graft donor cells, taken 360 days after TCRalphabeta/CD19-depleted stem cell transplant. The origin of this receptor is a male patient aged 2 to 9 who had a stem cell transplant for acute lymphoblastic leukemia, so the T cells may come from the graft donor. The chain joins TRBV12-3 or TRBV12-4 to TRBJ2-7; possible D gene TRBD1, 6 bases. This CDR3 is CASSFRGLPYEQYF. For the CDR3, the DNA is TGTGCCAGCAGTTTCAGGGGTTTACCCTACGAGCAGTACTTC.